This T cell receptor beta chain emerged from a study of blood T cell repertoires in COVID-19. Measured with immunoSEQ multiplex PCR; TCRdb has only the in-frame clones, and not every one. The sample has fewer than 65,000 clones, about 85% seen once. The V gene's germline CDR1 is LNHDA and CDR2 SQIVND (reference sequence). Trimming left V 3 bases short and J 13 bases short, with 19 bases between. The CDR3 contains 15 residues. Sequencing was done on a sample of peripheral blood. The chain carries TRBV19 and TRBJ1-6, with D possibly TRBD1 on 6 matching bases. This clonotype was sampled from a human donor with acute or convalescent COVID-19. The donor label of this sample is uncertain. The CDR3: CASSIEDSIIHPLHF. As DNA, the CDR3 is TGTGCCAGTAGTATTGAGGACAGTATAATTCACCCCCTCCACTTT.